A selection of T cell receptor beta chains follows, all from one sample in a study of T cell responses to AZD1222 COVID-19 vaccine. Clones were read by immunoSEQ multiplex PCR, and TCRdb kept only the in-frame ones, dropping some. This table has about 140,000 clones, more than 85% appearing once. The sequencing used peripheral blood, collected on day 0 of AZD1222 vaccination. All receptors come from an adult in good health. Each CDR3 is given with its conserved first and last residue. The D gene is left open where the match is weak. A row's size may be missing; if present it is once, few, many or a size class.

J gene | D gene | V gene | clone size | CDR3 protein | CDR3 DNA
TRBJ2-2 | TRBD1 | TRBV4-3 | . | CASSQDGTGEDTGELFF | TGCGCCAGCAGCCAAGACGGGACAGGGGAGGACACCGGGGAGCTGTTTTTT
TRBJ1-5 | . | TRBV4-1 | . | CASSQLGLSNQPQHF | TGCGCCAGCAGCCAATTGGGCCTTAGCAATCAGCCCCAGCATTTT
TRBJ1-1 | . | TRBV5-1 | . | CASSDPTDKNTEAFF | TGCGCCAGCAGCGACCCGACAGATAAGAACACTGAAGCTTTCTTT
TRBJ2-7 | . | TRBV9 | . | CASSVSTTSYEQYF | TGTGCCAGCAGCGTCTCGACGACTTCCTACGAGCAGTACTTC
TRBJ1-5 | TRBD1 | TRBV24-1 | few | CATGQGNQPQHF | TGTGCCACAGGACAGGGTAATCAGCCCCAGCATTTT
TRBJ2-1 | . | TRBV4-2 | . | CASSQGDEQFF | TGTGCCAGCAGCCAAGGAGATGAGCAGTTCTTC
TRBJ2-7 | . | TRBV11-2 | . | CASSLLGGYEQYF | TGTGCCAGCAGCCTCCTAGGGGGGTACGAGCAGTACTTC
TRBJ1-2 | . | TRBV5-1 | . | CASSLDIFYGYTF | TGCGCCAGCAGCTTGGACATCTTCTATGGCTACACCTTC
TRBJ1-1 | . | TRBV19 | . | CASRVGRDTEAFF | TGTGCCAGTAGGGTTGGGAGAGACACTGAAGCTTTCTTT
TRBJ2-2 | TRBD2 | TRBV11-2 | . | CASSLAAGGPNTGELFF | TGTGCCAGCAGCTTAGCAGCGGGGGGGCCGAACACCGGGGAGCTGTTTTTT
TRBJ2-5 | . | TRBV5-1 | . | CASYSAAGAQETQYF | TGCGCCAGCTACTCTGCGGCAGGGGCACAAGAGACCCAGTACTTC
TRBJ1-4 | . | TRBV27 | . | CASSALRGFEKLFF | TGTGCCAGCAGTGCCTTGAGAGGATTCGAAAAACTGTTTTTT
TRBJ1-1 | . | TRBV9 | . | CASSVGLGTGTEAFF | TGTGCCAGCAGCGTAGGACTTGGGACGGGCACTGAAGCTTTCTTT
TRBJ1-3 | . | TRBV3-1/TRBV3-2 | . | CASSPLWTAGNTIYF | TGTGCCAGCAGCCCATTGTGGACAGCAGGAAACACCATATATTTT
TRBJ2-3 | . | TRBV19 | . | CASSIVYREDTQYF | TGTGCCAGTAGTATAGTTTACCGTGAAGATACGCAGTATTTT
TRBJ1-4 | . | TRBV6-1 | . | CASSELRWLFF | TGTGCCAGCAGTGAACTGCGCTGGCTGTTTTTT
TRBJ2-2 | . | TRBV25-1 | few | CASGTAPELFF | TGTGCCAGTGGGACGGCGCCGGAGCTGTTTTTT
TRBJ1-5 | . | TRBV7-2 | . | CASSLRSNQPQHF | TGTGCCAGCAGCTTAAGAAGCAATCAGCCCCAGCATTTT
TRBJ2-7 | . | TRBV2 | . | CASSVVGSGGYEQYF | TGTGCCAGCAGTGTGGTAGGGTCCGGGGGATACGAGCAGTACTTC
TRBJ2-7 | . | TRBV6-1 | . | CASSELQGMLYEQYF | TGTGCCAGCAGTGAGCTTCAGGGGATGTTGTACGAGCAGTACTTC
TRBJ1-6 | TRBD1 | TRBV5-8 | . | CASSAQGGYSPLHF | TGTGCCAGCAGCGCGCAGGGGGGATATTCACCCCTCCACTTT
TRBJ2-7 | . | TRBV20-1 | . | CSASGQIYEQYF | TGCAGTGCTAGTGGACAGATCTACGAGCAGTACTTC
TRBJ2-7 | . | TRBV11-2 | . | CASPPGLYEQYF | TGTGCCAGCCCCCCGGGGCTCTACGAGCAGTACTTC
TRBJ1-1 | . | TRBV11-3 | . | CASSFDSGMNTEAFF | TGTGCCAGCAGCTTCGACAGCGGCATGAACACTGAAGCTTTCTTT
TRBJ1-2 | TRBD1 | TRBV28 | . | CASSPGTEGYYGYTF | TGTGCCAGCAGTCCTGGGACAGAGGGCTACTATGGCTACACCTTC
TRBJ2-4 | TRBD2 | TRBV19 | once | CASSTLAGYGPLDKNIQYF | TGTGCCAGTAGTACCCTAGCGGGATATGGGCCCCTAGACAAAAACATTCAGTACTTC
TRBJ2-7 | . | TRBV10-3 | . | CAISELRGAFYEQYF | TGTGCCATCAGTGAGTTACGGGGGGCCTTCTACGAGCAGTACTTC
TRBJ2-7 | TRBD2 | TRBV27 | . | CASSLHGTRNEQYF | TGTGCCAGCAGTTTACACGGGACTAGGAACGAGCAGTACTTC
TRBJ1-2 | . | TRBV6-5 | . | CASSPSGARGYGYTF | TGTGCCAGCAGTCCCTCAGGGGCTCGTGGCTATGGCTACACCTTC
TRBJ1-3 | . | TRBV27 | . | CASSPDRTGNTIYF | TGTGCCAGCAGCCCAGACAGAACTGGAAACACCATATATTTT
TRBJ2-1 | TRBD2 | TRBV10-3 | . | CAISEHRGGGRIGNEQFF | TGTGCCATCAGTGAGCACCGGGGGGGCGGGAGAATTGGTAATGAGCAGTTCTTC
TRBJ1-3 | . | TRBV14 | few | CASSLSSWGRIRGNTIYF | TGTGCCAGCAGCCTTAGTAGCTGGGGGCGAATTCGTGGAAACACCATATATTTT
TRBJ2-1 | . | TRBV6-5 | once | CASSSDEGGRNEQFF | TGTGCCAGCAGTTCCGACGAGGGGGGCCGGAATGAGCAGTTCTTC
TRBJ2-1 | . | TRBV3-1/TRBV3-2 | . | CASSQVGGLMGEQFF | TGTGCCAGCAGCCAAGTTGGGGGTCTTATGGGTGAGCAGTTCTTC
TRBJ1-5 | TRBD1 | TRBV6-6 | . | CASSYGRGDQPQHF | TGTGCCAGCAGTTACGGCAGGGGGGATCAGCCCCAGCATTTT
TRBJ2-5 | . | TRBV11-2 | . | CASSLRFGTQETQYF | TGTGCCAGCAGCTTACGTTTCGGGACACAAGAGACCCAGTACTTC
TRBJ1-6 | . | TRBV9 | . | CASSVAGGSPLHF | TGTGCCAGCAGCGTAGCTGGGGGGTCACCCCTCCACTTT
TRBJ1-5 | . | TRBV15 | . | CATRKGGYSNQPQHF | TGTGCCACCAGGAAAGGGGGGTATAGCAATCAGCCCCAGCATTTT
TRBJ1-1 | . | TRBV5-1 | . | CASTRSGTGGAEAFF | TGCGCCAGCACCCGGAGTGGCACCGGAGGAGCTGAAGCTTTCTTT
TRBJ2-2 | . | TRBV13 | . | CASSLGTRQGNTGELFF | TGTGCCAGCAGCTTAGGTACTCGGCAGGGGAATACCGGGGAGCTGTTTTTT
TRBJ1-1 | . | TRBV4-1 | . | CATRRLGSLAEAFF | TGCGCCACTCGTCGGTTGGGGTCCCTGGCTGAAGCTTTCTTT
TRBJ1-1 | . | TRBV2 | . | CASSEQGSGQAFF | TGTGCCAGCAGTGAACAGGGAAGTGGGCAAGCTTTCTTT
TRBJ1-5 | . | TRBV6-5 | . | CASSTVNNQPQHF | TGTGCCAGCAGTACAGTGAACAATCAGCCCCAGCATTTT
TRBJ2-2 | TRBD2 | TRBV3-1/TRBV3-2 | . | CASSQGILAGSTGELFF | TGTGCCAGCAGCCAAGGCATACTAGCGGGATCCACCGGGGAGCTGTTTTTT
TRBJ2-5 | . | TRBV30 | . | CAWSRQVQYF | TGTGCCTGGAGTAGGCAGGTCCAGTACTTC
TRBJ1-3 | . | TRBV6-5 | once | CANGTFFSGNTIYF | TGTGCCAACGGGACGTTCTTCTCTGGAAACACCATATATTTT
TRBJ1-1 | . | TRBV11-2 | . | CASSSTPGNTEAFF | TGTGCCAGCAGCTCGACTCCGGGAAACACTGAAGCTTTCTTT
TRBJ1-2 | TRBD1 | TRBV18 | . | CASSPGQVDGYTF | TGTGCCAGCTCACCGGGACAGGTGGATGGCTACACCTTC
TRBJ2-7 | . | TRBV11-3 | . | CASSRYRASAHEQYF | TGTGCCAGCAGCCGCTACAGGGCTAGCGCCCACGAGCAGTACTTC
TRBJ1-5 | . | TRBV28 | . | CASSLGFRNQPQHF | TGTGCCAGCAGTTTGGGGTTCAGGAATCAGCCCCAGCATTTT
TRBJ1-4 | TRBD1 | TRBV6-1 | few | CASSEGGGGEKLFF | TGTGCCAGCAGTGAAGGAGGGGGCGGTGAAAAACTGTTTTTT
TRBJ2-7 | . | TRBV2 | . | CASSSSGTHPGQYF | TGTGCCAGCAGTTCCTCCGGGACCCACCCGGGGCAGTACTTC
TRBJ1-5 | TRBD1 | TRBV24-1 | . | CATSGQTGGGQPQHF | TGTGCCACCAGTGGCCAGACAGGGGGCGGTCAGCCCCAGCATTTT
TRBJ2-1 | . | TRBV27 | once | CASSLTSPSYNEQFF | TGTGCCAGCAGTTTAACGTCGCCCTCCTACAATGAGCAGTTCTTC
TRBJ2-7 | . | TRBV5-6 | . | CASSLGSGEQYF | TGTGCCAGCAGCTTGGGTAGCGGAGAGCAGTACTTC